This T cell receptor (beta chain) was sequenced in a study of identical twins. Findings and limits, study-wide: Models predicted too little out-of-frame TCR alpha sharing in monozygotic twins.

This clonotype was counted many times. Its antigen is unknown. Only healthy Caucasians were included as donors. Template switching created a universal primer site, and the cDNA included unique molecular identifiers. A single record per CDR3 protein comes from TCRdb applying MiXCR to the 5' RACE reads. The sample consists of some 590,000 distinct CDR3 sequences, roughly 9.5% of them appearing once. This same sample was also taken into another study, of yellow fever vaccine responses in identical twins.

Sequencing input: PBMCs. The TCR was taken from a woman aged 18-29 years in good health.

CDR3 in DNA: TGCGCCAGCAGCTCGACTAGCGGGAACTACGAGCAGTACTTC. Amino acid sequence: CASSSTSGNYEQYF. This chain links TRBV5-1 with TRBJ2-7; 11 bases fit TRBD2. The J segment lost 3 bases and the V segment lost 3 bases, leaving 2 bases of the junction unmatched. The CDR3 is 14 residues long. Germline V CDR1 and CDR2: SGHRS, YFSETQ.